This T cell receptor (beta chain) originates from a study of blood T cell repertoires in COVID-19. Study-level information: Whether acute or convalescent, the COVID-19 samples came from the United States, Italy and Spain. In each case, the material was cDNA or gDNA derived from T cells, B-cell-depleted T cells, or PBMCs.

The CDR3 is made up of 16 amino acids. The V and J ends lost 2 bases and 4 bases, in that order; junction bases with no gene match: 9. CDR1 SNHLY and CDR2 FYNNEI come from the germline V gene. Original data processing: Reference gene primer amplification gave estimated nucleated cell counts. TCRdb keeps only in-frame clones here, not all; method: immunoSEQ multiplex PCR. V and J calls plus clone size are reproduced from that table; the DNA served to infer D and trimming. The data hold a few hundred thousand clones, with 85% to 90% observed a single time. Sequencing input: peripheral blood. The chain is built from TRBV2 and TRBJ2-5; TRBD1 matches at 8 bases. The receptor was derived from a man aged 18 to 35 with active or convalescent COVID-19. The CDR3 nucleotides read TGTGCCAGCAGTGAAACAGGGGGGTGGAGTGGAGAGACCCAGTACTTC. It yields the protein CASSETGGWSGETQYF.